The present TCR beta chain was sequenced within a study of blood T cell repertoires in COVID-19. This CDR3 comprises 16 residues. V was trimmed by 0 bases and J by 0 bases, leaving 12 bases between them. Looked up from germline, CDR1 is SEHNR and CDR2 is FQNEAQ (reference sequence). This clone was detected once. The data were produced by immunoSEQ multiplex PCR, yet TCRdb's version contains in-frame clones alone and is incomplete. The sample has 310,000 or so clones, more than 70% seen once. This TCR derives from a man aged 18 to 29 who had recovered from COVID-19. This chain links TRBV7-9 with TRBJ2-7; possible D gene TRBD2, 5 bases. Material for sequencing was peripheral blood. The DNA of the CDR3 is TGTGCCAGCAGCTTAGCGGGGAGATCGAGCTCCTACGAGCAGTACTTC. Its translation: CASSLAGRSSSYEQYF.